These 8 T cell receptor beta chains came from one sample sequenced in a study of cytomegalovirus exposure and HLA in healthy donors. The PCR ran on 60 Vbeta and 13 Jbeta primers. Sequencing used immunoSEQ multiplex PCR; TCRdb keeps in-frame clones, though not all of them. Here the sample spans under 200,000 clones, over 70% being singletons. Sample: PBMCs. All receptors derive from a middle-aged man in good health and CMV-seronegative.

In this sample, this clone turned up a few times. The V gene is TRBV19, the J gene TRBJ1-1, with 7 nucleotides matching TRBD1. The length of the CDR3 is 14 residues. The junction had 11 bases not matched to a gene; V was cut back by 7 bases and J by 6 bases. The V gene's germline CDR1 is LNHDA and CDR2 SQIVND (reference sequence). As DNA, the CDR3 is TGTGCCAGTACCCTCAAGGGACAGCTCGCTGAAGCTTTCTTT. The encoded protein is CASTLKGQLAEAFF. Filled out from reference TRBV19 and TRBJ1-1, the complete variable domain reads DGGITQSPKYLFRKEGQNVTLSCEQNLNHDAMYWYRQDPGQGLRLIYYSQIVNDFQKGDIAEGYSVSREKKESFPLTVTSAQKNPTAFYLCASTLKGQLAEAFFGQGTRLTVV.

This rearrangement joins TRBV25-1 to TRBJ2-1, with D unresolved. Germline CDR1 and CDR2: MGHDK and SYGVNS. The V gene lost 7 bases and the J gene lost 15 bases, with 7 bases spanning the gap. This CDR3 is built from 8 residues. CDR3 coding DNA: TGTGCCAGCATGAAGCGGTTCTTC. Amino acids: CASMKRFF.

The rearrangement links TRBV9 to TRBJ2-7, with a tentative D call TRBD2 (5 bases). V shed 1 base and J shed 4 bases, with 9 bases lying between them. Germline CDR1 SGDLS, CDR2 YYNGEE. The CDR3 runs to 13 residues. CDR3 nucleotide sequence: TGTGCCAGCAGCGTATCCGGGGAGTACGAGCAGTACTTC. Residues: CASSVSGEYEQYF.

The chain's CDR3 is CASSLGGGTASGYTF. DNA of the CDR3: TGTGCCAGCAGCTTGGGAGGCGGGACAGCTTCCGGCTACACCTTC. V usage is TRBV7-2 and J usage is TRBJ1-2; 7 nucleotides match TRBD1. The V gene end was trimmed by 3 bases and the J gene end by 8 bases; junction bases not matched to a gene: 12. Germline lookup yields CDR1 SGHTA and CDR2 FQGNSA. This CDR3 comprises 15 residues.

Only a few counts were recorded for this clone. The CDR3 spells CASSDGTGAETQYF. CDR3 DNA: TGTGCCAGCAGTGACGGGACAGGGGCAGAGACCCAGTACTTC. The chain links TRBV6-1 to TRBJ2-5; 10 nucleotides line up with TRBD1. There are 14 residues in the CDR3. The V and J ends lost 3 bases and 4 bases, in that order; junction bases with no gene match: 2. CDR1 is MNHNS, CDR2 SASEGT, per germline.

The CDR3 is CASSYREGATNEKLFF. The CDR3, as DNA: TGTGCCAGCAGCTACCGGGAGGGTGCAACTAATGAAAAACTGTTTTTT. This chain uses TRBV7-4 with TRBJ1-4; D ambiguous. Germline loops: CDR1 SGHVT, CDR2 SQSDAQ. The CDR3 is made up of 16 amino acids. The germline V and J ends were trimmed by 4 bases and 0 bases, with 12 bases remaining between them.

The CDR3: CASSLGTGGVWGYTF. The CDR3 coding sequence is TGTGCCAGCAGCTTAGGGACAGGGGGAGTTTGGGGCTACACCTTC. The chain carries TRBV7-2 and TRBJ1-2; TRBD1 matches 10 bases. J lost 8 bases, V lost 1 base, and 7 bases had no gene match. Germline V gene lookup returns CDR1 SGHTA and CDR2 FQGNSA. The length of the CDR3 is 15 residues.

This clone was counted a few times. The chain links TRBV15 to TRBJ2-4; D might be TRBD2 (7 bases). V lost 0 bases, J lost 6 bases, and 12 bases lay in between. CDR3 size: 15 residues. CDR1 is LNHNV, CDR2 YYDKDF, per germline (reference sequence). DNA for the CDR3: TGTGCCACCAGCAGAGAGAGCGGGACAAGAAACATTCAGTACTTC. Its protein is CATSRESGTRNIQYF.